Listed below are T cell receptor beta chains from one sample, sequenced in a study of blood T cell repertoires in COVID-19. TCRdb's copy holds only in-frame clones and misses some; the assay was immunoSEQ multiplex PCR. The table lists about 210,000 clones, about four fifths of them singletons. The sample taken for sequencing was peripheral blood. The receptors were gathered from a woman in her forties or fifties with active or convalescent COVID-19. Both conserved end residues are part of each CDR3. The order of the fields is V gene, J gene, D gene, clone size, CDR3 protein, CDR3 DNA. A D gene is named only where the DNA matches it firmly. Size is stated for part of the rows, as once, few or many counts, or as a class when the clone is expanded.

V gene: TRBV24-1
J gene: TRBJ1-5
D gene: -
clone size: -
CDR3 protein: CATSEGGPGGNQPQHF
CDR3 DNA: TGTGCCACCAGTGAGGGGGGCCCGGGGGGTAACCAGCCCCAGCATTTT

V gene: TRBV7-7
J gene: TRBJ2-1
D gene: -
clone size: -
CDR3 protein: CASSLGGREYNEQFF
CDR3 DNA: TGTGCCAGCAGCTTAGGCGGAAGAGAGTACAATGAGCAGTTCTTC

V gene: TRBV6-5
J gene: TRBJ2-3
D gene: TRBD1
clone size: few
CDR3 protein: CASSRDRGGPDTQYF
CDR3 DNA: TGTGCCAGCAGTAGAGACAGGGGGGGGCCAGATACGCAGTATTTT

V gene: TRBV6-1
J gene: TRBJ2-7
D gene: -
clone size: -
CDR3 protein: CASGASSYEQYF
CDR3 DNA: TGTGCCAGCGGTGCGAGCTCCTACGAGCAGTACTTC

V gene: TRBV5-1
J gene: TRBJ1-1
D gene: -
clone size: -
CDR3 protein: CASSLGTGNTEAFF
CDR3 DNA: TGCGCCAGCAGCTTGGGAACAGGGAACACTGAAGCTTTCTTT

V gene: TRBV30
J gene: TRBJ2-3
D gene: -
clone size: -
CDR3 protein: CAWTLYTDTQYF
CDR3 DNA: TGTGCCTGGACCCTTTACACAGATACGCAGTATTTT

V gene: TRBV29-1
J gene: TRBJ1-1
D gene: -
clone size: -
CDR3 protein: CSVEGPGRNTEAFF
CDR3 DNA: TGCAGCGTTGAAGGCCCAGGCCGGAACACTGAAGCTTTCTTT

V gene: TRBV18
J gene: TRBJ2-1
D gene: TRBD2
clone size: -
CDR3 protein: CASSPQGLAGGYEQFF
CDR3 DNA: TGTGCCAGCTCACCACAGGGTCTAGCGGGAGGTTATGAGCAGTTCTTC

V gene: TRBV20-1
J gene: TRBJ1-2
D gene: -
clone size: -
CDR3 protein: CSARSNYGYTF
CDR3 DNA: TGCAGTGCTAGGAGTAACTATGGCTACACCTTC

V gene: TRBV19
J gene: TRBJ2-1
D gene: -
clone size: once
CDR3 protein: CASSRPGDNEQFF
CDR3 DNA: TGTGCCAGTAGTCGGCCGGGGGACAATGAGCAGTTCTTC

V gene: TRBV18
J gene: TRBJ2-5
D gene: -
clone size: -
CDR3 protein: CASSPLARQETQYF
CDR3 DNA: TGTGCCAGCTCACCATTGGCCAGGCAAGAGACCCAGTACTTC

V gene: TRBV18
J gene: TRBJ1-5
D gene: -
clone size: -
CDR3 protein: CASSPGLNQPQHF
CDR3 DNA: TGTGCCAGCTCACCGGGACTTAATCAGCCCCAGCATTTT

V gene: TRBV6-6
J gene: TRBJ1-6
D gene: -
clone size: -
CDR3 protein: CASSYRDMLNSPLHF
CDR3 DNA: TGTGCCAGCAGTTATCGGGACATGTTGAATTCACCCCTCCACTTT

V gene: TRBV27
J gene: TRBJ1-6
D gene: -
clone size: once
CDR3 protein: CASSSVGGASSPLHF
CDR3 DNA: TGTGCCAGCAGTTCCGTTGGGGGCGCTTCTTCACCCCTCCACTTT

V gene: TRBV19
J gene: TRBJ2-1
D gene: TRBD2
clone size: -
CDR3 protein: CASSVTSGYYNEQFF
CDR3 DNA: TGTGCCAGTAGTGTGACTAGCGGTTACTACAATGAGCAGTTCTTC

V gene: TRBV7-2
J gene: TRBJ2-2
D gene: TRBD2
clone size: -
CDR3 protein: CASSLGLALNTGELFF
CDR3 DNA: TGTGCCAGCAGCTTAGGACTAGCGCTAAACACCGGGGAGCTGTTTTTT

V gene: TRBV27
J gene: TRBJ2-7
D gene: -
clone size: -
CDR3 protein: CASSLLSGYEQYF
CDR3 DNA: TGTGCCAGCAGTTTGCTTTCGGGTTACGAGCAGTACTTC

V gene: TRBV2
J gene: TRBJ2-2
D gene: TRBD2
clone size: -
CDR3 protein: CASSSGIRPVLPNTGELFF
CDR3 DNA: TGTGCCAGCAGTAGCGGGATAAGGCCCGTTCTACCTAACACCGGGGAGCTGTTTTTT

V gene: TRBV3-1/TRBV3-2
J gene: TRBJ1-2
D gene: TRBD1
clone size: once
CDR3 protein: CASSQGTGGQRYGYTF
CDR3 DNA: TGTGCCAGCAGCCAGGGGACAGGGGGCCAGCGTTATGGCTACACCTTC

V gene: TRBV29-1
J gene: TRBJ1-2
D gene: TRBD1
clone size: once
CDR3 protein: CSVTSPGQGARGGYTF
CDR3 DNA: TGCAGCGTTACTTCACCGGGACAGGGGGCCCGAGGGGGCTACACCTTC

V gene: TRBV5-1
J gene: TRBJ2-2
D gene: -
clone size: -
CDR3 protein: CASSLGFGGSNTGELFF
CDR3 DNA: TGCGCCAGCAGCTTGGGGTTCGGGGGATCGAACACCGGGGAGCTGTTTTTT

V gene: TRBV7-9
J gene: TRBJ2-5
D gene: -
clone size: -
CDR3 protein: CASSSAGQETQYF
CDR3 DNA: TGTGCCAGCAGCTCCGCCGGTCAAGAGACCCAGTACTTC

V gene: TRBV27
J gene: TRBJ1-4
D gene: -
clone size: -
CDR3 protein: CASSFQNEKLFF
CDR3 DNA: TGTGCCAGCAGTTTTCAGAATGAAAAACTGTTTTTT

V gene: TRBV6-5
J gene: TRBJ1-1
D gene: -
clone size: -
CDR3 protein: CASKYQGNTEAFF
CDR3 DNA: TGTGCCAGCAAATATCAGGGTAACACTGAAGCTTTCTTT

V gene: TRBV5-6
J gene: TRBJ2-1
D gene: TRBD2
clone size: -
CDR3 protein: CASSLGGLAYNEQFF
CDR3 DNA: TGTGCCAGCAGCTTGGGGGGACTAGCGTACAATGAGCAGTTCTTC